This T cell receptor (beta chain) derives from a study of blood T cell repertoires in COVID-19 (dated by TCRdb to about 2020). General notes on the study: Collaborator samples came from the United States, Italy and Spain and covered acute and convalescent phases of COVID-19. The repertoires were released in a freely available public database intended as a resource for research on the immune response to SARS-CoV-2. A de-identified subject ID, COVID-19 status, age in years and sex were almost always included in the sample metadata. The material from the prospective study consisted of cDNA or gDNA derived from T cells, B-cell-depleted T cells, or PBMCs. HLA class I and class II types, where available, came from metadata supplied by the sample provider rather than from assay-based typing. The dataset comprised deeply sampled blood TCRbeta repertoires from subjects exposed to, actively infected with, or recovered from COVID-19. Samples came from the ongoing ImmuneRACE study (first 160 participants) plus 1,254 subjects from 6 global collaborators. Paper-wide results and their limitations: Clinical and demographic metadata were provided uncurated, with the amount varying by source and participant.

TCRbeta CDR3 regions were amplified from genomic DNA by means of the immunoSEQ Assay, a bias-controlled multiplex PCR. Per the authors' processing: Within the assay, amplification of reference gene primers was used to estimate how many nucleated cells each sample contained. Sequence reads were collapsed and filtered to measure the absolute abundance of every unique TCRbeta CDR3 rearrangement. For each sample, productive Simpson clonality was calculated by taking the square root of Simpson's diversity index across productive rearrangements. TCRdb limited this immuneACCESS table to in-frame rearrangements with V and J called. A share of clones is missing; checked studies link under half to unresolved V genes, and the rest is unexplained. V and J calls and clone size come straight from that table; D and trimming were deduced from the DNA. The sample records just under 80,000 clones, about 90% of which are singletons. The ten largest clonotypes hold roughly 45% of the sample.

Worth noting for this clone: Its target antigen remains unknown. Base qualities are not provided; no much larger clone lies one nucleotide away.

Each collaborating institution followed its own protocols to collect whole blood in K2EDTA tubes. Collaborator samples were shipped for TCRbeta analysis as frozen whole blood, isolated PBMCs, or DNA extracted from either sample type. Sequencing was carried out using peripheral blood. The origin of this receptor is a human donor in a cohort sampled during active COVID-19.

The DNA sequence is TGTGCCAGCAGCTTAAAGGGCAGTTCCGCGACAGGGTCTGGCTACACCTTC. Protein translation: CASSLKGSSATGSGYTF. The chain couples TRBV7-2 to TRBJ1-2; 7 nucleotides in the junction match TRBD1. The CDR3, cysteine through phenylalanine, is 17 amino acids long. CDR3 DNA is the only sequence kept; it has 51 bases, read in frame from the first base. V trim: 2 bases; J trim: 7 bases; unmatched bases: 16. The germline V gene yields SGHTA for CDR1 and FQGNSA for CDR2.